These T cell receptor beta chains were read from a single sample in a study of T cell changes during pregnancy in multiple sclerosis. The assay was immunoSEQ multiplex PCR, and TCRdb's table has in-frame clones only and misses some. The data contain just over 55,000 clones, around 93% of them singletons. The source material was peripheral blood, sampled after pregnancy. These receptors originate from a female donor in good health, enrolled as a control in a pregnancy study. CDR3s include the opening cysteine and the closing phenylalanine or tryptophan. Fields, in order: D gene, V gene, J gene, clone size, CDR3 protein, CDR3 DNA. The D gene is left open where the match is weak. Size values are once, few and many counts, or a class for expanded clones, and some rows have none.

TRBD2	TRBV7-2	TRBJ2-5	NA	CASSLLGLAGGETQYF	TGTGCCAGCAGCCTATTGGGACTAGCGGGGGGCGAGACCCAGTACTTC
TRBD1	TRBV27	TRBJ1-2	NA	CASSPGQGLGGYTF	TGTGCCAGCAGTCCAGGACAGGGTTTGGGTGGCTACACCTTC
NA	TRBV19	TRBJ2-1	NA	CASSMGGGVYNEQFF	TGTGCCAGTAGTATGGGTGGGGGCGTCTACAATGAGCAGTTCTTC
TRBD2	TRBV19	TRBJ2-1	NA	CARRLAGNNEQFF	TGTGCCAGAAGACTAGCGGGAAACAATGAGCAGTTCTTC
TRBD2	TRBV23-1	TRBJ2-2	once	CASSQAPGLGSGELFF	TGCGCCAGCAGTCAAGCTCCGGGACTAGGATCCGGGGAGCTGTTTTTT
TRBD1	TRBV28	TRBJ2-7	NA	CASSLLGTGPYEQYF	TGTGCCAGCAGTCTCCTTGGGACAGGGCCCTACGAGCAGTACTTC
TRBD2	TRBV14	TRBJ2-3	NA	CASSHPRARGRVTDTQYF	TGTGCCAGCAGCCATCCAAGAGCACGCGGGAGGGTAACAGATACGCAGTATTTT
TRBD1	TRBV27	TRBJ1-5	NA	CASSWGTGSGQPQHF	TGTGCCAGCAGTTGGGGGACAGGGAGCGGACAGCCCCAGCATTTT
TRBD2	TRBV7-9	TRBJ2-7	NA	CAGNAGGTVPYEQYF	TGTGCCGGAAACGCCGGGGGGACCGTCCCCTACGAGCAGTACTTC
NA	TRBV10-3	TRBJ1-5	NA	CAISEDTYNQPQHF	TGTGCCATCAGTGAGGACACCTACAATCAGCCCCAGCATTTT
TRBD1	TRBV29-1	TRBJ1-2	NA	CSVGTGGASNYGYTF	TGCAGCGTTGGGACAGGGGGCGCCTCAAATTATGGCTACACCTTC
TRBD1	TRBV5-1	TRBJ2-1	NA	CASSLDRVYNEQFF	TGCGCCAGCAGCCTGGACAGGGTCTACAATGAGCAGTTCTTC
TRBD1	TRBV7-9	TRBJ1-2	NA	CASSLAQRTGEGYTF	TGTGCCAGCAGCTTAGCGCAGAGGACAGGGGAAGGCTACACCTTC
TRBD2	TRBV10-3	TRBJ2-3	NA	CAISVAGGADTQYF	TGTGCCATCAGTGTAGCGGGAGGAGCAGATACGCAGTATTTT
TRBD1	TRBV15	TRBJ2-2	NA	CATSSALGTGNGERTGELFF	TGTGCCACCAGCAGCGCCCTTGGGACAGGGAATGGGGAACGCACCGGGGAGCTGTTTTTT
NA	TRBV5-8	TRBJ1-1	NA	CASTILGLGGGSTEAFF	TGTGCCAGCACCATCCTAGGCCTGGGGGGAGGTAGCACTGAAGCTTTCTTT
NA	TRBV2	TRBJ2-7	NA	CASIGGYEQYF	TGTGCCAGCATAGGAGGGTACGAGCAGTACTTC
TRBD1	TRBV29-1	TRBJ1-2	NA	CSVGRTGGQNYGYTF	TGCAGCGTTGGCCGGACAGGGGGGCAAAACTATGGCTACACCTTC
NA	TRBV19	TRBJ1-2	NA	CASSIHRESYGYTF	TGTGCCAGTAGTATCCACAGGGAGTCCTATGGCTACACCTTC
NA	TRBV7-9	TRBJ1-2	NA	CASSLGTQGPANYGYTF	TGTGCCAGCAGCTTAGGAACACAGGGTCCAGCTAACTATGGCTACACCTTC
TRBD2	TRBV18	TRBJ2-7	once	CASSPGTSGATYEQYF	TGTGCCAGCTCACCAGGGACTAGCGGAGCTACCTACGAGCAGTACTTC
TRBD2	TRBV14	TRBJ2-1	NA	CASSQDLLAGVDEQFF	TGTGCCAGCAGCCAAGATCTGCTAGCGGGAGTAGATGAGCAGTTCTTC
NA	TRBV7-2	TRBJ1-4	NA	CASSLQGNGEKLFF	TGTGCCAGCAGCTTACAGGGGAACGGGGAAAAACTGTTTTTT
NA	TRBV14	TRBJ1-2	NA	CASSYGYGYTF	TGTGCCAGCAGCTACGGCTATGGCTACACCTTC
NA	TRBV2	TRBJ2-7	NA	CASSEAGEQYF	TGTGCCAGCAGTGAAGCGGGAGAACAGTACTTC
NA	TRBV7-8	TRBJ2-7	NA	CASSLDRYYEQYF	TGTGCCAGCAGCTTAGACAGATACTACGAGCAGTACTTC
NA	TRBV6-1	TRBJ2-5	NA	CASSEYGVWETQYF	TGTGCCAGCAGTGAATATGGAGTATGGGAGACCCAGTACTTC
NA	TRBV27	TRBJ2-7	NA	CASSLLGREQYF	TGTGCCAGCAGTTTACTGGGGAGGGAGCAGTACTTC
TRBD2	TRBV7-2	TRBJ2-5	NA	CASSRPQQGRGEGGETQYF	TGTGCCAGCAGCCGACCCCAGCAGGGGCGGGGGGAGGGGGGAGAGACCCAGTACTTC
TRBD1	TRBV7-3	TRBJ2-2	medium-sized	CASSSSGGPGELFF	TGTGCCAGCAGCTCGTCAGGGGGCCCCGGGGAGCTGTTTTTT
NA	TRBV28	TRBJ2-5	NA	CAGRRNRVFETQYF	TGTGCCGGCCGCCGGAACAGGGTCTTCGAGACCCAGTACTTC
NA	TRBV28	TRBJ2-7	NA	CASSPIVQYEQYF	TGTGCCAGCAGCCCCATTGTCCAGTACGAGCAGTACTTC
TRBD2	TRBV7-9	TRBJ2-3	NA	CASSLPGLAGTDTQYF	TGTGCCAGCAGCTTACCCGGACTAGCGGGCACAGATACGCAGTATTTT
NA	TRBV30	TRBJ1-5	NA	CALDLGGNQPQHF	TGTGCCTTGGACCTGGGGGGGAATCAGCCCCAGCATTTT
TRBD1	TRBV6-6	TRBJ1-2	NA	CASSSHPGQGHYGYTF	TGTGCCAGCAGTTCTCATCCGGGACAGGGGCACTATGGCTACACCTTC
TRBD1	TRBV6-5	TRBJ1-2	NA	CASSRQGRGPYGYTF	TGTGCCAGCAGTCGACAGGGAAGGGGACCCTATGGCTACACCTTC
NA	TRBV2	TRBJ2-7	NA	CANRGPQRGGVIYEQYF	TGTGCCAACCGAGGACCCCAGAGGGGGGGGGTAATCTACGAGCAGTACTTC
TRBD1	TRBV7-3	TRBJ1-1	NA	CASRNGTGAANTEAFF	TGTGCCAGCAGAAACGGGACAGGGGCGGCGAACACTGAAGCTTTCTTT
TRBD1	TRBV7-9	TRBJ1-2	NA	CASSYVGQGNYGYTF	TGTGCCAGCAGCTATGTGGGACAGGGGAACTATGGCTACACCTTC
NA	TRBV27	TRBJ1-5	NA	CASSLNHGDINQPQHF	TGTGCCAGCAGTTTAAATCATGGGGACATAAATCAGCCCCAGCATTTT
NA	TRBV11-2	TRBJ2-5	once	CASSLATGLYQETQYF	TGTGCCAGCAGCTTAGCCACAGGGTTGTACCAAGAGACCCAGTACTTC
NA	TRBV6-4	TRBJ1-5	NA	CASSDDVRGPQHF	TGTGCCAGCAGTGACGATGTCCGGGGGCCCCAGCATTTT
NA	TRBV6-1	TRBJ2-2	once	CASSEYSPTGELFF	TGTGCCAGCAGTGAATACAGCCCCACCGGGGAGCTGTTTTTT
NA	TRBV10-3	TRBJ2-7	NA	CAISDRGYEQYF	TGTGCCATCAGTGACAGGGGTTACGAGCAGTACTTC
TRBD2	TRBV4-3	TRBJ2-5	NA	CASSQDRGGRYQETQYF	TGCGCCAGCAGCCAAGATCGCGGCGGGAGGTACCAAGAGACCCAGTACTTC
NA	TRBV19	TRBJ2-2	few	CASSIRLGTGELFF	TGTGCCAGTAGTATCCGACTTGGCACCGGGGAGCTGTTTTTT
NA	TRBV2	TRBJ1-1	NA	CASSGGVGTEAFF	TGTGCCAGCAGTGGGGGGGTAGGGACTGAAGCTTTCTTT